The 5 T cell receptor beta chains reported below all come from one sample, sequenced in a study of CD8 T cells in Susac syndrome. When the RNA was reverse transcribed, random hexamers were used with an input of roughly 0.5 to 1 ug. TCRdb re-analysed the immunoSEQ multiplex PCR reads in MiXCR, keeping a single row per CDR3 protein. The table has under 80,000 distinct CDR3 sequences, about 95% seen once. The specimen sequenced was CD8+ T cells from PBMCs. The receptors were sampled from a human donor with multiple sclerosis.

The CDR3 loop reads CSVEGRASYNEQFF. CDR3 DNA sequence: TGCAGCGTTGAAGGGCGCGCTTCCTACAATGAGCAGTTCTTC. V and J are TRBV29-1 and TRBJ2-1; no clear D gene. The CDR3 loop spans 14 amino acids. V lost 1 base and J 1 base, leaving 8 bases between the germline ends. The germline gives CDR1 SQVTM, CDR2 ANQGSEA.

J is TRBJ2-7 and V is TRBV4-1; TRBD1 matches 7 bases. CDR1 and CDR2 from the germline V gene are MGHRA and YSYEKL. V shed 4 bases, J shed 3 bases, and the junction held 6 bases outside the gene matches. This CDR3 comprises 14 residues. The CDR3 bases are TGCGCCAGCAGCCCACGGACAGGTCGCTACGAGCAGTACTTC. Its translation: CASSPRTGRYEQYF.

This chain joins TRBV5-1 and TRBJ2-7; D ambiguous. From germline, CDR1 is SGHRS and CDR2 YFSETQ. This CDR3 contains 15 residues. V dropped 0 bases and J dropped 3 bases, with 13 bases sitting between them. CDR3 sequence reads: CASSLEIADYYEQYF. The CDR3 DNA sequence: TGCGCCAGCAGCTTGGAGATAGCCGATTACTACGAGCAGTACTTC.

V is TRBV27 and J is TRBJ2-7; either TRBD1 or TRBD2 may supply D (5 bases each). The germline V gene has CDR1 MNHEY and CDR2 SMNVEV (reference sequence). The CDR3 spans 18 residues. The V and J ends lost 0 bases and 2 bases respectively, with 20 bases between them. CDR3 loop: CASSLSRGSSGFPYEQYF. The CDR3 DNA sequence: TGTGCCAGCAGTTTATCTCGGGGCTCTTCAGGGTTTCCCTACGAGCAGTACTTC.

The rearrangement links TRBV29-1 to TRBJ2-1; no clear D gene. The CDR3 length is 13 residues. Trimming took 4 bases from V and 2 from J, leaving 9 bases between them. Germline lookup yields CDR1 SQVTM and CDR2 ANQGSEA. The CDR3: CSVVISTYNEQFF. The CDR3 nucleotides read TGCAGCGTTGTTATCTCGACCTACAATGAGCAGTTCTTC.